The table lists the clone carrying this T cell receptor (beta chain) with a count of one. Method: immunoSEQ multiplex PCR; TCRdb's copy keeps in-frame clones and lacks some. This table has around 60,000 clones, about 91% appearing once. V trimming: 4 bases; J trimming: 6 bases; junction bases outside the gene matches: 8. There are 16 residues in the CDR3. Germline-derived CDR1 and CDR2 are LGHNA and YNFKEQ. The sample comes from a study of technical replicates of blood from four donors. The TCR sequence derives from a human donor in good health. Some clones in this sample may be carry-over from other donors' samples. The rearrangement uses TRBV4-2 and TRBJ2-7; 14 bases are a match to TRBD2. The material sequenced was PBMCs. CDR3 sequence: CASSRRGLAGVGEQYF. The CDR3 DNA is TGTGCCAGCAGCCGACGGGGACTAGCGGGAGTGGGCGAGCAGTACTTC.